This T cell receptor beta chain was recorded in a study of OX40 agonist ivuxolimab in advanced cancers. The overall study: It was ivuxolimab, an agonistic anti-OX40 (CD134) antibody, that patients were treated with.

Measured with immunoSEQ multiplex PCR; TCRdb has only the in-frame clones, and not every one. The table lists roughly 57,000 clones, 65% to 85% of them singletons. Comment on this clone: Its cognate antigen is unknown.

The investigators sampled blood at baseline, at cycle 4 day 1, and at cycle 7 day 1. This CDR3 contains 16 residues. The germline V gene encodes CDR1 SGHRS and CDR2 YFSETQ. The ends lost 1 base at V and 8 bases at J; junction bases unmatched: 7. Study-wide results and limits: At 0.1 to 3.0 mg/kg and by week 6, clonal expansion occurred in CD4+ and CD8+ blood T cells.

The sequence was obtained from an adult with an advanced solid tumor such as melanoma, head and neck, liver or kidney cancer. The sample here was CD4+ or CD8+ T cells sorted from blood, taken in a trial of the OX40 agonist ivuxolimab. The chain combines TRBV5-1 with TRBJ2-3, with 13 bases fitting TRBD2. The DNA of the CDR3 is TGCGCCAGCAGCTTGTCGGGGACTAGCGGGGTCTCTACGCAGTATTTT. Its protein is CASSLSGTSGVSTQYF.